This T cell receptor beta chain is from a study of T-cell memory formation after mild COVID-19. The CDR3 loop spans 15 amino acids. CDR1 is LGHDT and CDR2 is YNNKEL in the germline V gene (reference sequence). Losses at the gene ends were 7 bases for V and 3 bases for J; bases not matched to a gene: 6. TCRdb redid the calling of the 5' RACE reads with MiXCR, one entry per CDR3 protein. The sample records 470,000 or so distinct CDR3 sequences, approximately 18% being singletons. The clonotype originates from an adult woman who had mild COVID-19 (a few samples of this study predate the infection). Cell type and time point are not known. This chain joins TRBV3-1 and TRBJ2-1; 10 bases are a match to TRBD2. The sample consisted of PBMCs or a T cell subset sorted from them (not recorded which). CDR3 residues: CASKETSGRYNEQFF. The CDR3 DNA reads TGTGCCAGCAAGGAGACTAGCGGGCGCTACAATGAGCAGTTCTTC.